A single sample is the source of the 11 T cell receptor beta chains below, sequenced in a study of early T cells in non-severe SARS-CoV-2 infection. MiXCR, applied by TCRdb to the 5' RACE reads, yields one record per CDR3 protein. The table includes tens of thousands of distinct CDR3 sequences, around 5.6% detected once. Sequenced input: whole blood. The source of these receptors is an adult who was a healthcare worker with PCR-confirmed SARS-CoV-2 infection or an uninfected control (not recorded which).

This clonotype was seen repeatedly, ten times or more. The gene calls are TRBV7-8 and TRBJ2-7, with 7 bases identical to TRBD1. CDR1 and CDR2 (germline): SGHVS, FQNEAQ. The CDR3 has 18 residues. V lost 5 bases and J lost 2; bases outside the gene matches: 18. Here the CDR3 reads CASSLNRGEGPPTYEQYF. The CDR3 region has the DNA TGTGCCAGCAGCCTAAACAGGGGAGAAGGCCCGCCAACCTACGAGCAGTACTTC.

Remarks on this clonotype: A read error may explain this, as a much larger clone is one base away. The V and J genes are TRBV6-5 and TRBJ1-5; no clear D gene. The CDR3 contains 14 residues. Germline assignment: CDR1 MNHEY and CDR2 SVGAGI. The CDR3: CASSIARSNQSQHF. CDR3 nucleotide sequence: TGTGCCAGCAGCATAGCTCGGAGCAATCAGTCCCAGCATTTT.

The gene calls are TRBV29-1 and TRBJ2-3; the match to TRBD2 covers 14 bases. CDR1 and CDR2 (germline): SQVTM, ANQGSEA. V lost 5 bases to trimming and J lost 2 bases; unmatched junction nucleotides: 3. This CDR3 region has 15 residues. CDR3 in amino acids: CSVSGLAGVTDTQYF. DNA for the CDR3: TGCAGCGTTTCGGGACTAGCGGGGGTCACAGATACGCAGTATTTT.

This clonotype came up many times. One junction end disagrees with the germline gene, perhaps due to a read error. The rearrangement joins TRBV7-7 to TRBJ2-2, with no clear D. The CDR3 extends over 12 amino acids. Germline-derived CDR1 and CDR2 are SSHAT and FNYEAQ (reference sequence). The CDR3 reads CASSGRTGELFF. The CDR3 region has the DNA TGTGCTAGCAGTGGTAGGACCGGGGAGCTGTTTTTT.

This clonotype was detected many times. The chain combines TRBV6-5 with TRBJ2-2, with 9 bases identical to TRBD2. The junction had 2 bases not matched to a gene; V was cut back by 6 bases and J by 0 bases. The CDR3 consists of 15 residues. Germline V lookup: CDR1 MNHEY, CDR2 SVGAGI. The CDR3 sequence: CASRRLAANTGELFF. Here the CDR3 DNA reads TGTGCCAGCAGACGACTAGCGGCGAACACCGGGGAGCTGTTTTTT.

This clonotype was detected a few times. V is TRBV6-2 or TRBV6-3 and J is TRBJ2-1, with 11 bases lining up with TRBD2. Germline loops: CDR1 MNHEY, CDR2 SVGEGT. CDR3 length: 18 residues. V was clipped by 2 bases and J by 4 bases; unmatched bases: 10. The DNA of the CDR3 is TGTGCCAGCAGTTACCGTGAAACTAGCGGGGGCCCATACAATGAGCAGTTCTTC. This gives the protein CASSYRETSGGPYNEQFF.

This clonotype was recorded at least ten times. The gene calls are TRBV7-6 and TRBJ2-2, with D perhaps being TRBD1 or TRBD2 (5 bases each). The CDR3 length is 15 residues. V was pared by 2 bases and J by 3 bases, with 10 bases between. Germline loops: CDR1 SGHVS, CDR2 FNYEAQ. CDR3 loop: CASSLLGVDTGELFF. CDR3 DNA sequence: TGTGCCAGCAGCTTATTGGGGGTCGACACCGGGGAGCTGTTTTTT.

This clonotype occurred a few times. V usage is TRBV3-1 and J usage is TRBJ2-5; no clear D. V was trimmed by 0 bases and J by 4 bases, leaving 6 bases between them. Per germline, CDR1 LGHDT and CDR2 YNNKEL (reference sequence). The CDR3 covers 13 residues. DNA for the CDR3: TGTGCCAGCAGCCAAGACCGACTAGAGACCCAGTACTTC. As protein: CASSQDRLETQYF.

This clonotype occurred a few times. CDR3 protein: CATSALGLAADTQYF. The CDR3 nucleotides are TGTGCCACCAGTGCCCTAGGGCTAGCGGCAGATACGCAGTATTTT. The chain is built from TRBV24-1 and TRBJ2-3; TRBD2 matches at 7 bases. V shed 5 bases and J 4 bases; nucleotides not matched to a gene: 8. The CDR3 totals 15 residues. Germline lookup yields CDR1 KGHDR and CDR2 SFDVKD.

Remarks on this clonotype: This may be a read error: a much more frequent sequence differs by one nucleotide. This CDR3 is missing its conserved last phenylalanine or tryptophan, likely due to a read error. The chain links TRBV20-1 to TRBJ2-1; D tentatively reads TRBD1 or TRBD2 (5 bases each). In germline, CDR1 is DFQATT, CDR2 SNEGSKA (reference sequence). V gave up 6 bases and J gave up 5 bases, with 20 bases separating them. The CDR3 loop spans 15 amino acids. In DNA form, the CDR3 reads TGCAGTGCCCAGACAGATTTCGCGGGCGACAATGAGCAGTTCATC. Translated, it gives CSAQTDFAGDNEQFI.

The chain has TRBV7-6 and TRBJ2-1, with no clear D. The CDR3 contains 13 residues. The V end lost 4 bases, the J end lost 6 bases, and 10 bases lay between the germline ends. Germline values: CDR1 SGHVS, CDR2 FNYEAQ. DNA of the CDR3: TGTGCCAGCAGCTCAGTTACGGGCAATGAGCAGTTCTTC. Translating it yields CASSSVTGNEQFF.